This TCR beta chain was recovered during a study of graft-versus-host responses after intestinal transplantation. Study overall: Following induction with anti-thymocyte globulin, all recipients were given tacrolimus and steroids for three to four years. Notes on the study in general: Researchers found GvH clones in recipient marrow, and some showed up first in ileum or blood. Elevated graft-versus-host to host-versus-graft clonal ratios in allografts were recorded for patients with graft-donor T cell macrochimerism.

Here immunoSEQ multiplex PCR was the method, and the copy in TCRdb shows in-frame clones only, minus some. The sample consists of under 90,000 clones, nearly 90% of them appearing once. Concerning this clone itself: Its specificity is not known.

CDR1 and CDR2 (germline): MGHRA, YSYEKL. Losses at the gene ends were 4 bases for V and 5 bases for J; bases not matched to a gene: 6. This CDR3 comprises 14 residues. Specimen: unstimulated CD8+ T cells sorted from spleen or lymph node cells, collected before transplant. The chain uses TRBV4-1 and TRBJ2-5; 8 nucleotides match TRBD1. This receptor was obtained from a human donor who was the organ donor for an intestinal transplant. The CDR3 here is CASSLLTGDETQYF. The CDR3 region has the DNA TGCGCCAGCAGCCTACTGACAGGGGACGAGACCCAGTACTTC.